One TCR beta chain is described in this entry. The authors' processing: Amplified reference gene primers provided the basis for estimating nucleated cell counts. The repertoire was sequenced with immunoSEQ multiplex PCR; TCRdb's copy has only in-frame clones and lacks some. Clonal size and the V and J genes are those of that table, whereas D and trimming came from the DNA. The data show some 200,000 clones, about 85% seen once. Deletions cut 3 bases from V and 5 bases from J, with 13 bases between. Germline V lookup: CDR1 GTSNPN, CDR2 SVGIG (reference sequence). There are 14 residues in the CDR3. This sample was taken from a study of blood T cell repertoires in COVID-19. At the level of the study: The United States, Italy and Spain supplied acute and convalescent COVID-19 samples. Sample material is recorded as cDNA or gDNA derived from T cells, B-cell-depleted T cells, or PBMCs.

This TCR came from a woman aged 55-70 years with acute or convalescent COVID-19. The sequenced sample consisted of peripheral blood. V gene TRBV30 combines with J gene TRBJ1-4, with a possible D match to TRBD1 (6 bases). CDR3 region: CAWSPGGQNEKLFF. The CDR3 DNA is TGTGCCTGGAGCCCGGGGGGACAAAATGAAAAACTGTTTTTT.